These 5 T cell receptor beta chains originate from one sample sequenced in a study of low-dose radiotherapy and immunotherapy resistance in tumors. First-strand cDNA relied on TRAV- and TRBV-specific primers spanning alpha and beta chains. With a constant-region primer and a V-primer adapter, TCRs were subjected to approximately 20 PCR cycles of amplification. From the reads, TCRdb called clonotypes with MiXCR, one entry per CDR3 protein. The sample shows around 100,000 distinct CDR3 sequences, 20% to 25% of them seen only once. Time point denoted: after trial treatment. The treatment here: LDRT plus nivolumab, ipilimumab, low-dose cyclophosphamide and aspirin (RACIN trial). The source was PBMCs, collected after low-dose radiotherapy plus immunotherapy. These receptors were collected from a female donor with ovarian cancer.

This clonotype has ten or more counts. The rearrangement joins TRBV19 to TRBJ2-2, with D possibly matching TRBD2 (5 bases). CDR1 is LNHDA and CDR2 is SQIVND in the germline V gene (reference sequence). The CDR3 contains 15 residues. Between the trimmed V and J ends, which lost 3 bases and 1 base, there was a span of 9 bases. The CDR3 protein is CASSIGGWNTGELFF. Written as DNA, the CDR3 is TGTGCCAGTAGTATCGGCGGGTGGAACACCGGGGAGCTGTTTTTT.

Concerning this clonotype itself: This could be a read error, since a much larger clone is one nucleotide away. The chain recombines TRBV4-1 with TRBJ2-7; the D is unclear. From germline, CDR1 is MGHRA and CDR2 YSYEKL. This CDR3 region has 17 residues. In DNA, the CDR3 is TGCGCCAGCAGCCAAGATAAGGACGACGTCAGAGCCTACGGGCAGTACTTC. Protein sequence: CASSQDKDDVRAYGQYF.

The genes are TRBV4-1 and TRBJ1-5; TRBD1 might be the D (5 bases). The CDR3 contains 19 residues. The germline gives CDR1 MGHRA, CDR2 YSYEKL. Trimming cost V 0 bases and J 4 bases, with 22 bases left between them. CDR3 loop: CASSQDRSGAVGSNQPQHF. CDR3 DNA: TGCGCCAGCAGCCAAGATCGGAGTGGGGCAGTCGGTAGTAATCAGCCCCAGCATTTT.

The chain links TRBV11-2 to TRBJ2-3; TRBD1 or TRBD2 may be the D gene (5 bases each). Germline V lookup: CDR1 SGHAT, CDR2 FQNNGV. This CDR3 is built from 15 residues. V was pared by 0 bases and J by 2 bases, with 9 bases between. CDR3 region: CASSLDRGVTDTQYF. CDR3 bases: TGTGCCAGCAGCTTAGATCGAGGGGTCACAGATACGCAGTATTTT. Full variable domain (missing parts from reference TRBV11-2 and TRBJ2-3): EAGVAQSPRYKIIEKRQSVAFWCNPISGHATLYWYQQILGQGPKLLIQFQNNGVVDDSQLPKDRFSAERLKGVDSTLKIQPAKLEDSAVYLCASSLDRGVTDTQYFGPGTRLTVL.

This clonotype was counted many times. The rearrangement uses TRBV6-4 and TRBJ2-2, with D unclear. Germline CDR1 and CDR2: MRHNA and SNTAGT. This CDR3 contains 14 residues. The V and J ends lost 2 bases and 2 bases respectively, with 6 bases between them. This chain's CDR3 is CASSDNLNTGELFF. The CDR3 bases are TGTGCCAGCAGTGACAACCTCAACACCGGGGAGCTGTTTTTT.